The 14 T cell receptor beta chains below all came from one sample that was sequenced in a study of OX40 agonist ivuxolimab in advanced cancers. Sequenced by immunoSEQ multiplex PCR; TCRdb stores in-frame clones only, minus some. The data hold tens of thousands of clones, with 85% to 95% observed a single time. The input for sequencing was CD4+ or CD8+ T cells sorted from blood, taken in a trial of the OX40 agonist ivuxolimab. These receptors came from an adult with an advanced solid tumor such as melanoma, head and neck, liver or kidney cancer.

The chain links TRBV12-5 to TRBJ1-2; D not resolved. V was shortened by 1 base and J by 4 bases, with 4 bases between the two germline ends. Germline V lookup: CDR1 LGHNT, CDR2 FRNRAP. The CDR3 runs to 12 residues. CDR3 region: CASGLDGYGYTF. The CDR3 DNA sequence: TGTGCTAGTGGTTTGGACGGCTATGGCTACACCTTC.

The J gene is TRBJ2-5, the V gene TRBV15, with 7 bases that match TRBD1. The CDR3 is made up of 13 amino acids. V shed 8 bases, J shed 5 bases, and the junction held 8 bases outside the gene matches. CDR1 is LNHNV, CDR2 YYDKDF, per germline (reference sequence). In DNA, the CDR3 is TGTGCCACCGGACAGGCGAATGTGGAGACCCAGTACTTC. Encoded protein: CATGQANVETQYF.

The CDR3 coding sequence is TGTGCCAGTAGCTCCAGGCCCGGATTTGAAGGCTACACCTTC. Translation: CASSSRPGFEGYTF. The genes are TRBV19 and TRBJ1-2; D gene uncertain. The CDR3 extends over 14 amino acids. Germline CDR1 is LNHDA and CDR2 is SQIVND (reference sequence). V lost 6 bases, J lost 8 bases, and 19 bases lay in between. The full variable domain, with the rest looked up from reference TRBV19 and TRBJ1-2, is DGGITQSPKYLFRKEGQNVTLSCEQNLNHDAMYWYRQDPGQGLRLIYYSQIVNDFQKGDIAEGYSVSREKKESFPLTVTSAQKNPTAFYLCASSSRPGFEGYTFGSGTRLTVV.

The chain employs TRBV5-4 and TRBJ2-3; TRBD2 agrees at 7 bases. The germline gives CDR1 SGHNT, CDR2 YYREEE (reference sequence). CDR3 size: 16 residues. Germline trimming cut 2 bases from V and 4 bases from J; bases unmatched to any gene: 10. The CDR3 nucleotides read TGTGCCAGCAGCTTTTCAGGACTAGGAGTCCCAGATACGCAGTATTTT. This sequence encodes CASSFSGLGVPDTQYF.

This chain links TRBV7-9 with TRBJ1-5; TRBD1 agrees at 9 bases. Germline V CDR1 and CDR2: SEHNR, FQNEAQ (reference sequence). The length of the CDR3 is 14 residues. V shed 1 base and J 7 bases; nucleotides not matched to a gene: 2. For the CDR3, the DNA is TGTGCCAGCAGCTTAGGACAGGGGGGACAGCCCCAGCATTTT. Amino acid sequence: CASSLGQGGQPQHF.

V gene TRBV4-1 combines with J gene TRBJ2-7, with 7 bases matching TRBD1. This CDR3 contains 15 residues. Germline CDR1 is MGHRA and CDR2 is YSYEKL. The V segment lost 3 bases and the J segment 2 bases; nucleotides outside the gene matches: 7. CDR3 in DNA: TGCGCCAGCAGCCAGATCCGGGACAGCGCCTACGAGCAGTACTTC. The encoded protein is CASSQIRDSAYEQYF.

The genes are TRBV4-3 and TRBJ2-7, with 8 bases lining up with TRBD1. Looked up from germline, CDR1 is LGHNA and CDR2 is YSLEER. This CDR3 is built from 14 residues. After removal of 8 bases from V and 6 bases from J, the junction contained 12 bases not matched to a gene. The CDR3 sequence: CASGTGQGVSEQYF. CDR3 nucleotide sequence: TGCGCCAGCGGGACCGGACAGGGAGTCTCCGAGCAGTACTTC.

V is TRBV29-1 and J is TRBJ2-1, with 7 bases fitting TRBD1. The V segment lost 6 bases and the J segment 5 bases; nucleotides outside the gene matches: 10. The CDR3 extends over 14 amino acids. Germline V CDR1 and CDR2: SQVTM, ANQGSEA. The CDR3 loop is CSVETGTAHNEQFF. Here the CDR3 DNA reads TGCAGCGTCGAAACAGGGACAGCGCACAATGAGCAGTTCTTC.

V and J are TRBV14 and TRBJ2-7, with 9 positions matching TRBD1. CDR3 size: 15 residues. Germline V gene data show CDR1 as SGHDN and CDR2 as FVKESK. V shed 0 bases, J shed 3 bases, and the junction held 3 bases outside the gene matches. In DNA, the CDR3 is TGTGCCAGCAGCCAAGACCGGGACAGGGTCTACGAGCAGTACTTC. Translating it yields CASSQDRDRVYEQYF.

This clone was recorded only once. The V call is TRBV4-3, the J call TRBJ2-2, with D perhaps matching TRBD2 (6 bases). CDR3 length: 17 residues. Germline loops: CDR1 LGHNA, CDR2 YSLEER. Trimming removed 0 bases at V and 0 bases at J, with 11 bases between. The CDR3 nucleotides read TGCGCCAGCAGCCAAGAGGGCGGGGCTTCGAACACCGGGGAGCTGTTTTTT. Amino acid sequence: CASSQEGGASNTGELFF.

The chain is built from TRBV5-1 and TRBJ2-2; 7 nucleotides align to TRBD1. The CDR3 spans 15 residues. Losses at the gene ends were 3 bases for V and 0 bases for J; bases not matched to a gene: 2. Germline V gives CDR1 SGHRS, CDR2 YFSETQ. The CDR3: CASSWTGANTGELFF. For the CDR3, the DNA is TGCGCCAGCAGCTGGACAGGCGCGAACACCGGGGAGCTGTTTTTT. The full variable domain, its missing parts supplied by reference TRBV5-1 and TRBJ2-2, is KAGVTQTPRYLIKTRGQQVTLSCSPISGHRSVSWYQQTPGQGLQFLFEYFSETQRNKGNFPGRFSGRQFSNSRSEMNVSTLELGDSALYLCASSWTGANTGELFFGEGSRLTVL.

The chain couples TRBV4-3 to TRBJ2-2; 11 bases match TRBD2. Trimming at V came to 2 bases and at J to 12 bases, leaving 5 bases not matched to a gene. Germline CDR1 LGHNA, CDR2 YSLEER. This CDR3 region has 14 residues. CDR3 sequence (DNA): TGCGCCAGCAGCCAATTGGGACTAGCGGCGCAGCTGTTTTTT. It is translated as CASSQLGLAAQLFF.

The V call is TRBV5-5, the J call TRBJ1-1; D possibly corresponds to TRBD1 (6 bases). Germline V gives CDR1 SGHKS, CDR2 YYEKEE (reference sequence). Trimming took 4 bases from V and 4 from J, leaving 20 bases between them. This CDR3 region has 16 residues. DNA of the CDR3: TGTGCCAGCAGCCCCCCCGGGGGCCCCGTGGGCACTGAAGCTTTCTTT. Encoded protein: CASSPPGGPVGTEAFF. Based on the CDR3 plus reference TRBV5-5 and TRBJ1-1, the full variable domain is DAGVTQSPTHLIKTRGQQVTLRCSPISGHKSVSWYQQVLGQGPQFIFQYYEKEERGRGNFPDRFSARQFPNYSSELNVNALLLGDSALYLCASSPPGGPVGTEAFFGQGTRLTVV.

V usage is TRBV4-2 and J usage is TRBJ2-7, with 8 bases aligning to TRBD1. CDR1 is LGHNA, CDR2 YNFKEQ, per germline. After removal of 0 bases from V and 4 bases from J, the junction contained 11 bases not matched to a gene. This CDR3 comprises 17 residues. CDR3 amino acids: CASSQEKSGTGLYEQYF. Written as DNA, the CDR3 is TGTGCCAGCAGCCAAGAGAAATCCGGGACAGGCCTTTACGAGCAGTACTTC.